This T cell receptor (beta chain) appears in the sequencing data of a study of blood T cell repertoires in COVID-19. Study information: Either two negative PCRs, clearance, or symptom resolution qualified Cohort 3 donors as recovered. There were acute and convalescent COVID-19 samples, and they came from the United States, Italy and Spain. T cells, B-cell-depleted T cells, or PBMCs provided the cDNA or gDNA that served as material.

Everyone who took part was about 18 to 89 years old, and they came from some 23 US areas. The germline CDR1 and CDR2 sequences are KGHDR and SFDVKD. There are 16 residues in the CDR3. Trimming took 3 bases from V and 8 from J, leaving 19 bases between them. Sequencing used immunoSEQ multiplex PCR; TCRdb keeps in-frame clones, though not all of them. The sample contains fewer than 350,000 clones, around nine tenths of which appear only once. The receptor comes from a woman aged 60 to 75 in a cohort exposed to, infected with or recovered from COVID-19 (not recorded which). The chain recombines TRBV24-1 with TRBJ2-1; D perhaps matches TRBD2 (6 bases). The sequencing sample was made of PBMCs or T cells enriched from blood (not recorded which). In DNA form, the CDR3 reads TGTGCCACCAGTGATGAGTCTAGGGCGCGGGGCGATGAGCAGTTCTTC. Its translation: CATSDESRARGDEQFF.